Presented here are 7 T cell receptor beta chains from one specimen sequenced in a study of T cell repertoires in cytomegalovirus infection (dated by TCRdb to about 2019). The instrument given in TCRdb is Illumina HiSeq 1500. The public reads were run again by TCRdb, first through fastp at Q25 and then through MiXCR, and only productive beta chains were kept. Rows with one shared CDR3 protein collapse into an entry with the most common genes and DNA. This sample has over 200,000 distinct CDR3 sequences in its table, and roughly an eighth of those were observed once. The ten largest clones capture roughly 9.7% of the sample. The sequencing input was PBMCs. Receptors were obtained from a human donor in good health (CMV status not recorded). Some clones in this sample may be carry-over from other donors' samples.

A few counts support this clonotype. This chain links TRBV12-3 or TRBV12-4 with TRBJ2-7, with unresolved D. Trimming pared 5 bases from V and 5 bases from J, leaving 16 bases between. There are 14 residues in the CDR3. The CDR3 DNA reads as TGTGCCAGCAGTCTCACCCGGAGTTCGCACGAGCAGTACTTC. Translating it yields CASSLTRSSHEQYF.

The genes are TRBV7-8 and TRBJ2-1; D is unresolved. The V and J ends lost 3 bases and 16 bases respectively, with 13 bases between them. CDR3 length equals 11 residues. Germline V gene lookup returns CDR1 SGHVS and CDR2 FQNEAQ. CDR3 residues: CASSLGIPAFF. The CDR3 nucleotides read TGTGCCAGCAGCTTGGGGATCCCTGCTTTCTTC.

Many counts were recorded for this clonotype. The rearrangement uses TRBV6-2 or TRBV6-3 and TRBJ2-1; D unresolved. V was trimmed by 2 bases and J by 0 bases, leaving 8 bases between them. The germline gives CDR1 MNHEY, CDR2 SVGEGT. The CDR3 totals 15 residues. CDR3 sequence reads: CASSYGLSSYNEQFF. CDR3 coding DNA: TGTGCCAGCAGTTACGGGCTGAGCTCCTACAATGAGCAGTTCTTC.

This clonotype came up a few times. The chain's CDR3 is CASQDSSYEQYF. In DNA form, the CDR3 reads TGTGCCAGCCAGGACAGCTCCTACGAGCAGTACTTC. The chain is built from TRBV28 and TRBJ2-7; tentatively, D is TRBD1 (6 bases). Germline V gene sequence: CDR1 MDHEN, CDR2 SYDVKM. The CDR3 runs to 12 residues. V lost 8 bases, J lost 0 bases, and 8 bases lay in between.

This clonotype has more than one count but fewer than ten. The rearrangement links TRBV19 to TRBJ2-3, with 9 bases aligning to TRBD2. Per the germline V gene, CDR1 is LNHDA and CDR2 is SQIVND (reference sequence). This CDR3 is 15 amino acids long. Trimming at V came to 3 bases and at J to 4 bases, leaving 5 bases not matched to a gene. This CDR3 is CASSIGGGAADTQYF. CDR3 nucleotides: TGTGCCAGTAGTATCGGCGGGGGGGCCGCAGATACGCAGTATTTT.

This clonotype appeared a few times. The rearrangement links TRBV29-1 to TRBJ2-7; D unclear. This CDR3 is built from 12 residues. CDR1 is SQVTM and CDR2 is ANQGSEA in the germline V gene. V was trimmed by 4 bases and J by 6 bases, leaving 13 bases between them. As DNA, the CDR3 is TGCAGCGTTGTAACCGATACGTTCGAGCAGTACTTC. Its translation: CSVVTDTFEQYF.

There are many counts of this clonotype. The chain carries TRBV7-2 and TRBJ2-3; D is undetermined. The CDR3 runs 15 residues. The germline gives CDR1 SGHTA, CDR2 FQGNSA. Trimming removed 2 bases at V and 2 bases at J, with 11 bases between. In DNA form, the CDR3 reads TGTGCCAGCAGCTTATCGCCAGCGTACACAGATACGCAGTATTTT. The encoded protein is CASSLSPAYTDTQYF.